This entry concerns a single T cell receptor beta chain. The antigen remains unidentified. The CDR3 contains 14 residues. Germline CDR1 and CDR2: SGHKS and YYEKEE (reference sequence). Triplicate sorting captured a few hundred thousand cells each from every CD8+ T cell subset. The data are from a study of CXCR3-negative and CXCR3-positive naive CD8 T cells. Whole-study findings and limits: Naive subsets were similarly diverse, while memory CD8+ repertoires were much less diverse.

Each TRB cDNA library was prepared by 5' RACE (with UMI labels). TCRdb re-called the 5' RACE reads; every CDR3 protein appears as one record, without DNA. Its clone listing holds fewer than 55,000 distinct CDR3 sequences. The gene calls are TRBV5-5 and TRBJ2-1. The clonotype was recovered from a human donor in good health. Some clones in this sample may be carry-over from other donors' samples. The sequenced sample consisted of naive CXCR3- CD8+ T cells from blood. Sample subset: CD45RO-CCR7+CD27+CD95- naive CD8+ T cells lacking CXCR3 (TNR3-). The CDR3 sequence: CASSLQPRHNEQFF.